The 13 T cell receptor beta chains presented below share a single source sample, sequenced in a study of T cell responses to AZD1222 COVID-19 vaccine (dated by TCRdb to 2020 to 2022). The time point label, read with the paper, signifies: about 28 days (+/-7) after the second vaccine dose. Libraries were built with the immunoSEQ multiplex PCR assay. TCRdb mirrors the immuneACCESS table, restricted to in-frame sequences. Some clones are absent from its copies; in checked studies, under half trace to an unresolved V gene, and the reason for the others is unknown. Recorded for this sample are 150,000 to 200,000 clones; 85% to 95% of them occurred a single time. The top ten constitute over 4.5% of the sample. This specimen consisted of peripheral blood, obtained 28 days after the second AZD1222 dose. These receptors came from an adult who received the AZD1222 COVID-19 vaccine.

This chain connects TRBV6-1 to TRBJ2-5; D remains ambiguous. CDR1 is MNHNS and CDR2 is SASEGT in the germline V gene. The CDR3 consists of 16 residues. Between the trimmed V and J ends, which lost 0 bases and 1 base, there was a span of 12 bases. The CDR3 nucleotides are TGTGCCAGCAGTGAAGCGCCCTTGGCAGTCCAAGAGACCCAGTACTTC. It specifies CASSEAPLAVQETQYF.

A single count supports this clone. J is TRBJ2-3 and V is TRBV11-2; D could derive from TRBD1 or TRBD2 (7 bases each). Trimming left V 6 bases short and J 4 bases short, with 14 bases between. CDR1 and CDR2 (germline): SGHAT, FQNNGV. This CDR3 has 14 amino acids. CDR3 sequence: CASRPSGGADTQYF. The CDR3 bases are TGTGCCAGCAGACCCTCAGGGGGGGCAGATACGCAGTATTTT.

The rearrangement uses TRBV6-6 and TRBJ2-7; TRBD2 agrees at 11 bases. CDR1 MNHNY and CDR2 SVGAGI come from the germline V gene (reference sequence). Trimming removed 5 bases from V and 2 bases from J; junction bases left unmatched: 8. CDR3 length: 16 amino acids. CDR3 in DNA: TGTGCCAGCAGTCCGATACTAGCGGGAGATCCCTACGAGCAGTACTTC. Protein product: CASSPILAGDPYEQYF.

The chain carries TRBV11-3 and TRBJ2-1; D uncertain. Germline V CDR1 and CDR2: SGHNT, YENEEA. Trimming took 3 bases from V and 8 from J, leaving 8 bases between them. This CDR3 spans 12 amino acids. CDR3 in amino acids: CASSFRGDEQFF. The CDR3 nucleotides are TGTGCCAGCAGCTTTAGAGGTGATGAGCAGTTCTTC. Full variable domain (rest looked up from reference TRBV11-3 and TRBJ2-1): EAGVVQSPRYKIIEKKQPVAFWCNPISGHNTLYWYLQNLGQGPELLIRYENEEAVDDSQLPKDRFSAERLKGVDSTLKIQPAELGDSAVYLCASSFRGDEQFFGPGTRLTVL.

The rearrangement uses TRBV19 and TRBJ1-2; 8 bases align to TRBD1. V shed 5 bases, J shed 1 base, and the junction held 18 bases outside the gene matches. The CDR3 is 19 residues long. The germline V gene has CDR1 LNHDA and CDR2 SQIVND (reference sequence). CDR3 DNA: TGTGCCAGTAGTGTTCCCGCCGGGGACAGGAGTATTTTTAACTATGGCTACACCTTC. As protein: CASSVPAGDRSIFNYGYTF.

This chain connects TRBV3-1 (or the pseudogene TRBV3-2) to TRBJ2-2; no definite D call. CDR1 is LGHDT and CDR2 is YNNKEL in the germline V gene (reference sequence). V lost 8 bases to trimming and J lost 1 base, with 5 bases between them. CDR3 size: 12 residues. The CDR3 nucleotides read TGTGCCAGCGGGTGGAACACCGGGGAGCTGTTTTTT. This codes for CASGWNTGELFF.

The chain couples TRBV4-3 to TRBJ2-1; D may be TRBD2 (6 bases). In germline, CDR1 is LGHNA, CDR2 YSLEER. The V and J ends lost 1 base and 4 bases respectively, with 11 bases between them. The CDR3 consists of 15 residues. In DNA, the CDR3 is TGCGCCAGCAGCCAAGTAAGGGAGGCATACAATGAGCAGTTCTTC. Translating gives CASSQVREAYNEQFF.

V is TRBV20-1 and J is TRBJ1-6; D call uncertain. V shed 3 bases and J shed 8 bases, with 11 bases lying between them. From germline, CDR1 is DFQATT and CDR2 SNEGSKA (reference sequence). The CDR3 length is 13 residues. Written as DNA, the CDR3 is TGCAGTGCTAGTAGACCTGTGTATTCACCCCTCCACTTT. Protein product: CSASRPVYSPLHF.

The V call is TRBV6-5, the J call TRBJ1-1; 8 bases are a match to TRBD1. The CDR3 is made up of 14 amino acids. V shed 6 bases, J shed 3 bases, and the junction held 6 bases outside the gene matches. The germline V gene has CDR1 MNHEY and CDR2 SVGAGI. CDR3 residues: CASRRDRLDTEAFF. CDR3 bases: TGTGCCAGCAGGAGGGACAGGCTTGACACTGAAGCTTTCTTT.

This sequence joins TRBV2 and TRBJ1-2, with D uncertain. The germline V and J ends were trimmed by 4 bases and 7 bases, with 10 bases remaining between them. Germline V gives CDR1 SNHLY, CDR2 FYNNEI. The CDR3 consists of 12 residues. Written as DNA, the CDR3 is TGTGCCAGCAGTGTGAGGTCCTTTGGCTACACCTTC. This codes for CASSVRSFGYTF.

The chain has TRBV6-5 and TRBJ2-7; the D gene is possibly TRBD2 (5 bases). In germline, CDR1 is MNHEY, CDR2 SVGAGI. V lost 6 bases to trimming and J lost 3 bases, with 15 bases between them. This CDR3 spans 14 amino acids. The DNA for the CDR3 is TGTGCCAGCAGCCCAACGAGGGCTCACTACGAGCAGTACTTC. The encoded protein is CASSPTRAHYEQYF.

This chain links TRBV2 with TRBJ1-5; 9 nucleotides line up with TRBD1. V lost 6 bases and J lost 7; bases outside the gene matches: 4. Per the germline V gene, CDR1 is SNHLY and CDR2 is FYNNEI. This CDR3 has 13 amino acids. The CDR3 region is CASRGQGGQPQHF. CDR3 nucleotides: TGTGCCAGCAGGGGACAGGGAGGACAGCCCCAGCATTTT.

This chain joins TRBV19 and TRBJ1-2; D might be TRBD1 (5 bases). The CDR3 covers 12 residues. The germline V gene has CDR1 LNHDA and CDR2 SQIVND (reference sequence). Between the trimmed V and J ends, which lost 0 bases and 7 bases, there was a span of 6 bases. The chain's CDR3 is CASSIEGAGYTF. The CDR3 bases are TGTGCCAGTAGTATAGAAGGGGCTGGCTACACCTTC.